This is a list of T cell receptor beta chains from one sample in a study of intratumoral heterogeneity in liver cancer. TCRdb's copy holds only in-frame clones and misses some; the assay was immunoSEQ multiplex PCR. The sample holds around 5,400 clones; 68% are singletons and the top ten take roughly a fifth. The starting material was tumor-adjacent normal tissue, obtained before any cancer treatment. The receptor set was obtained from a man aged 65 to 79 with hepatocellular carcinoma. Each CDR3 is given without its conserved first and last residue.

TRBV6-2/TRBV6-3,ASTPPRGGAYMNTEAF
TRBV7-8,ASSSPTGPGNTIY
TRBV7-2,ASSPERGRTDTQY
TRBV5-4,ASSSHRNSGANVLT
TRBV4-3,ASSQDFAAEAF
TRBV12-3/TRBV12-4,ASSFSPNTEAF
TRBV5-6,ASSLDLTGGFYGYT
TRBV12-3/TRBV12-4,ASSGENSPLH
TRBV27,ASSQRLAGGNEQF
TRBV7-6,ASSLLGDTGELF
TRBV11-3,ASSFGATEQF
TRBV9,ASSVTGENSPLH
TRBV6-5,ASSYRAGNYGYT
TRBV7-8,ASSLGQETQY
TRBV5-6,ANSLAAETTYEQY
TRBV6-5,ASRLRLADSYEQY
TRBV7-8,ASSHGTRREQY
TRBV7-8,ASSKGRGSNQPQH
TRBV5-6,ASRSYGTGSNNEQF
TRBV7-3,ASSLMPAGRAEAF
TRBV7-9,ASSSGTENGYT
TRBV18,ASSLRQGSVGQPQH
TRBV19,ASSTDRASGNTIY
TRBV28,ASSLSTTSGGLAQY
TRBV10-3,AISESLVSNQPQH
TRBV12-5,ASGPVGNTGELF
TRBV13,ASSSAGGSPYNEQF
TRBV5-1,ASSLATGDYNSPLH
TRBV3-1/TRBV3-2,ASSQGSGAFTGELF
TRBV5-5,ASSLLRGLSSYEQY
TRBV5-1,ASSLAGAIGTEAF
TRBV2,ATPTGAGNTIY